This T cell receptor (beta chain) originates from a study of shared clonotypes between healthy human individuals. In the naive CD8 group, cells lacked CD45RO and were positively selected for CCR7, so terminally differentiated effector memory CD45RA+ cells were left out. Clones were read by immunoSEQ multiplex PCR, and TCRdb kept only the in-frame ones, dropping some. Of roughly 2,000,000 clones listed, over 85% are singletons. Of note for this clone: Antigen specificity is unknown.

Findings and limits, study-wide: Naive subsets tended to show greater estimated richness than memory subsets.

This TCR was recovered from a man younger than 35 in good health. Sequenced material: naive CD8+ T cells sorted from blood.

The CDR3 DNA reads TGTGCCAGCAGTTTATCGACGGGGAGTCAGGGGGCGTTGCATGAGCAGTTCTTC. Translating it yields CASSLSTGSQGALHEQFF. The chain uses TRBV27 and TRBJ2-1, with 8 bases matching TRBD1. CDR3 length: 18 residues. V lost 0 bases and J lost 8; bases outside the gene matches: 15. Germline values: CDR1 MNHEY, CDR2 SMNVEV (reference sequence).